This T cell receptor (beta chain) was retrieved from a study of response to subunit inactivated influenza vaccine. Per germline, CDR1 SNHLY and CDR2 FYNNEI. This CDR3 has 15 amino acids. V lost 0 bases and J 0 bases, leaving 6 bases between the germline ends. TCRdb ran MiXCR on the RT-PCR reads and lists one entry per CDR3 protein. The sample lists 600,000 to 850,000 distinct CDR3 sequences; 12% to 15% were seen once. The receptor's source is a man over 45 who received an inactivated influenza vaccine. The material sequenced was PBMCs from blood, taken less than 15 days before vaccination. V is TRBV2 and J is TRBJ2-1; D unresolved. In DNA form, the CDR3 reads TGTGCCAGCAGTGAAGCGTCCAGCTCCTACAATGAGCAGTTCTTC. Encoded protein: CASSEASSSYNEQFF.